The table lists the clone carrying this T cell receptor (beta chain) with a few counts. Its target is unknown. Trimming removed 3 bases at V and 2 bases at J, with 13 bases between. The CDR3 length is 14 residues. The germline gives CDR1 GTSNPN, CDR2 SVGIG (reference sequence). This entry belongs to a study of molecular identifiers for immune sequencing clone quantification. General study findings and limits: Clonotypes surpassing 20 RNA copies contained over 98% of effector molecules, versus under 1% in naive cells. Identical TCR molecules sharing a barcode could underestimate highly expanded clone sizes.

A CD8+CD4-CCR7+CD45RA+ gate was used to sort naive CD8 T cells. TCRdb re-called the PCR reads with MiXCR, one entry per CDR3 protein. The top ten clones hold over 0.6% of a sample with around 460,000 distinct CDR3 sequences, around 23% of them seen once. The origin of this receptor is a human donor in good health. Some libraries in this study had Jurkat cell RNA spiked in. Source material: naive CD8+ T cells from blood, with Jurkat cell RNA spiked in. This sample's subset: FACS-sorted CD8+CD4-CCR7+CD45RA+ naive T cells. The chain employs TRBV30 and TRBJ2-5; D uncertain. The CDR3 bases are TGTGCCTGGAGGGATATGGACCTTCAAGAGACCCAGTACTTC. It is translated as CAWRDMDLQETQYF.